The 29 T cell receptor beta chains listed next were all sequenced from one sample in a study of T cell responses to AZD1222 COVID-19 vaccine. Libraries were prepared by immunoSEQ multiplex PCR; TCRdb keeps only in-frame clonotypes and omits some of them. The table shows 75,000 to 100,000 clones, with around 89% occurring only once. The sample here was peripheral blood, taken on day 0 of AZD1222 vaccination. The receptors were sampled from an adult in good health.

This chain uses TRBV5-1 with TRBJ2-7; D gene ambiguous. This CDR3 has 11 residues. The ends were cut back, 7 bases at V and 3 bases at J, with 8 bases in the middle. The germline V gene has CDR1 SGHRS and CDR2 YFSETQ. CDR3 amino acids: CASSQGYEQYF. The DNA of the CDR3 is TGCGCCAGCTCCCAAGGCTACGAGCAGTACTTC.

The chain employs TRBV19 and TRBJ2-1, with D unclear. The CDR3 has 15 amino acids. Trimming cost V 0 bases and J 2 bases, with 8 bases left between them. Germline V CDR1 and CDR2: LNHDA, SQIVND (reference sequence). The CDR3 loop reads CASSIEIGPYNEQFF. The CDR3 region has the DNA TGTGCCAGTAGTATAGAGATCGGGCCCTACAATGAGCAGTTCTTC.

V gene TRBV6-5 combines with J gene TRBJ2-5, with D possibly TRBD2 on 6 matching bases. Looked up from germline, CDR1 is MNHEY and CDR2 is SVGAGI. Deletions cut 7 bases from V and 3 bases from J, with 15 bases between. This CDR3 is built from 14 residues. This chain's CDR3 is CASTAGGVEETQYF. The CDR3 DNA reads as TGTGCCAGCACGGCCGGCGGGGTGGAAGAGACCCAGTACTTC.

This chain joins TRBV11-3 and TRBJ2-3; no reliable D call. Germline V gene sequence: CDR1 SGHNT, CDR2 YENEEA. The CDR3 covers 12 residues. V was shortened by 4 bases and J by 2 bases, with 4 bases between the two germline ends. The DNA for the CDR3 is TGTGCCAGCAGCTCATACACAGATACGCAGTATTTT. This encodes CASSSYTDTQYF. Supplemented by reference TRBV11-3 and TRBJ2-3, the full variable domain reads EAGVVQSPRYKIIEKKQPVAFWCNPISGHNTLYWYLQNLGQGPELLIRYENEEAVDDSQLPKDRFSAERLKGVDSTLKIQPAELGDSAVYLCASSSYTDTQYFGPGTRLTVL.

V usage is TRBV2 and J usage is TRBJ1-4; D is ambiguous. This CDR3 is built from 14 residues. Germline CDR1 is SNHLY and CDR2 is FYNNEI. Trimming pared 7 bases from V and 5 bases from J, leaving 14 bases between. The CDR3 DNA sequence: TGTGCCAGCACTAGACAAGGCTTGAATGAAAAACTGTTTTTT. This translates into CASTRQGLNEKLFF.

The CDR3 spells CASSPGQANTEAFF. CDR3 DNA sequence: TGTGCCAGCAGCCCCGGCCAGGCGAACACTGAAGCTTTCTTT. The rearrangement uses TRBV7-3 and TRBJ1-1; D not resolved. Trimming shortened V by 5 bases and J by 1 base, and 11 bases separated the two germline ends. CDR1 and CDR2 (germline): SGHTA, FQGTGA. This CDR3 has 14 amino acids.

CDR3 protein: CASSLQGNTEAFF. In nucleotides, the CDR3 is TGTGCCAGCAGTTTGCAGGGAAACACTGAAGCTTTCTTT. The chain is built from TRBV11-2 and TRBJ1-1; weak D call: TRBD1 (5 bases). V dropped 6 bases and J dropped 2 bases, with 10 bases sitting between them. The CDR3 is made up of 13 amino acids. Germline V gives CDR1 SGHAT, CDR2 FQNNGV.

The chain joins TRBV20-1 to TRBJ1-1; D is unclear. Germline-derived CDR1 and CDR2 are DFQATT and SNEGSKA (reference sequence). Trimming removed 6 bases from V and 1 base from J, with 6 bases in between. The length of the CDR3 is 11 residues. As DNA, the CDR3 is TGCAGTGCCACCGGGAACACTGAAGCTTTCTTT. Amino acid sequence: CSATGNTEAFF.

The table lists this clone with a count of one. The rearrangement joins TRBV27 to TRBJ2-7; TRBD2 agrees at 11 bases. There are 16 residues in the CDR3. Germline CDR1 reads MNHEY; CDR2 reads SMNVEV (reference sequence). The J segment lost 4 bases and the V segment lost 3 bases, leaving 8 bases of the junction unmatched. The CDR3, as DNA: TGTGCCAGCAGTTTTGGAGTAGCGGGGGGGCCATACGAGCAGTACTTC. Amino acids: CASSFGVAGGPYEQYF.

This sequence joins TRBV2 and TRBJ2-2; the D gene is possibly TRBD2 (5 bases). Germline CDR1 SNHLY, CDR2 FYNNEI. The ends were cut back, 10 bases at V and 1 base at J, with 16 bases in the middle. This CDR3 spans 15 amino acids. The CDR3 DNA reads TGTGCCACTCCGAGGGTGGCAGAGAACACCGGGGAGCTGTTTTTT. Its protein product is CATPRVAENTGELFF.

The V gene is TRBV7-3, the J gene TRBJ2-3; the match to TRBD2 covers 9 bases. After removal of 3 bases from V and 6 bases from J, the junction contained 7 bases not matched to a gene. Looked up from germline, CDR1 is SGHTA and CDR2 is FQGTGA. CDR3 length: 15 amino acids. The CDR3 sequence: CASSFGTSQGDTQYF. The CDR3 region has the DNA TGTGCCAGCAGCTTCGGGACTAGCCAGGGGGATACGCAGTATTTT.

The chain has TRBV28 and TRBJ1-6, with D tentatively TRBD1 (6 bases). Germline assignment: CDR1 MDHEN and CDR2 SYDVKM. V dropped 5 bases and J dropped 9 bases, with 20 bases sitting between them. The CDR3 runs to 16 residues. The CDR3 bases are TGTGCCAGCAGTCCCGCTGGGGACACCGAGGGTTCACCCCTCCACTTT. It yields the protein CASSPAGDTEGSPLHF.

V is TRBV7-9 and J is TRBJ2-7; TRBD2 is a possible D gene (6 bases). CDR1 and CDR2 from the germline V gene are SEHNR and FQNEAQ (reference sequence). V was shortened by 1 base and J by 3 bases, with 13 bases between the two germline ends. This CDR3 has 15 amino acids. Written as DNA, the CDR3 is TGTGCCAGCAGCTTAGAGGGCGGAGGGCGCTACGAGCAGTACTTC. The encoded protein is CASSLEGGGRYEQYF.

The chain employs TRBV10-3 and TRBJ1-5, with TRBD1 as a possible D gene (5 bases). Germline V gene data show CDR1 as ENHRY and CDR2 as SYGVKD. V dropped 1 base and J dropped 6 bases, with 13 bases sitting between them. This CDR3 contains 15 residues. The CDR3 coding sequence is TGTGCCATCAGTGAGTGGGAGATGGGGGGTCAGCCCCAGCATTTT. Encoded protein: CAISEWEMGGQPQHF.

This chain connects TRBV6-1 to TRBJ1-5; 9 nucleotides line up with TRBD1. The CDR3 consists of 16 residues. The germline V gene encodes CDR1 MNHNS and CDR2 SASEGT. Trimming cost V 4 bases and J 6 bases; bases outside gene matches: 10. CDR3 sequence: CASSASGQGASQPQHF. In DNA, the CDR3 is TGTGCCAGCAGTGCCTCGGGACAGGGTGCGAGTCAGCCCCAGCATTTT.

This clone has just one count. This chain links TRBV21-1 with TRBJ2-1; whether TRBD2, the table's D call, matches the DNA was not checked. TRBV21-1 is annotated as a pseudogene. The CDR3 extends over 15 amino acids. CDR3 nucleotides: TGTGCCAGCAGCCCCCGGACTAGCCCTAACAATGAGCAGTTCTTC. Its translation is CASSPRTSPNNEQFF.

This clone was detected only once. V and J are TRBV9 and TRBJ2-2; the match to TRBD1 covers 9 bases. The CDR3 has 17 amino acids. Germline trimming cut 4 bases from V and 1 base from J; bases unmatched to any gene: 8. Per germline, CDR1 SGDLS and CDR2 YYNGEE. This CDR3 reads CASSPRTGALNTGELFF. In DNA form, the CDR3 reads TGTGCCAGCAGCCCCCGGACAGGGGCGCTGAACACCGGGGAGCTGTTTTTT. Together with reference TRBV9 and TRBJ2-2, the CDR3 gives the full variable domain: DSGVTQTPKHLITATGQRVTLRCSPRSGDLSVYWYQQSLDQGLQFLIQYYNGEERAKGNILERFSAQQFPDLHSELNLSSLELGDSALYFCASSPRTGALNTGELFFGEGSRLTVL.

The J gene is TRBJ2-3, the V gene TRBV11-2; D unclear. In germline, CDR1 is SGHAT, CDR2 FQNNGV. Trimming removed 1 base from V and 3 bases from J, with 8 bases in between. The CDR3 is 14 amino acids. The CDR3 is CASSLGTFTDTQYF. The CDR3 DNA follows: TGTGCCAGCAGCTTAGGGACCTTTACAGATACGCAGTATTTT.

V usage is TRBV12-3 or TRBV12-4 and J usage is TRBJ2-1, with TRBD1 as a possible D gene (6 bases). CDR3 size: 13 residues. The germline V and J ends were trimmed by 7 bases and 8 bases, with 15 bases remaining between them. The CDR3 region has the DNA TGTGCCAGCACAAAAGGACAGTCCGATGAGCAGTTCTTC. The encoded protein is CASTKGQSDEQFF.

The chain recombines TRBV18 with TRBJ1-4, with D possibly being TRBD1 (5 bases). V was trimmed by 3 bases and J by 4 bases, leaving 9 bases between them. The germline V gene has CDR1 KGHSH and CDR2 LQKENI. This CDR3 is built from 14 residues. CDR3 bases: TGTGCCAGCTCACCGGTACAGGATAATGAAAAACTGTTTTTT. Protein: CASSPVQDNEKLFF.

This chain uses TRBV30 with TRBJ1-5, with TRBD1 matching 7 bases. Trimming at V came to 4 bases and at J to 4 bases, leaving 4 bases not matched to a gene. The CDR3 contains 13 residues. The germline V gene has CDR1 GTSNPN and CDR2 SVGIG (reference sequence). For the CDR3, the DNA is TGTGCCTGGAACACAGGGGATAATCAGCCCCAGCATTTT. Residues: CAWNTGDNQPQHF.

The rearrangement joins TRBV18 to TRBJ1-2; D possibly corresponds to TRBD1 (5 bases). This CDR3 has 17 residues. Trimming pared 1 base from V and 5 bases from J, leaving 20 bases between. Germline loops: CDR1 KGHSH, CDR2 LQKENI. This CDR3 reads CASSPRQAWAGEYGYTF. The CDR3, as DNA: TGTGCCAGCTCACCACGACAAGCTTGGGCGGGGGAATATGGCTACACCTTC. The whole variable domain, remainder taken from reference TRBV18 and TRBJ1-2, is NAGVMQNPRHLVRRRGQEARLRCSPMKGHSHVYWYRQLPEEGLKFMVYLQKENIIDESGMPKERFSAEFPKEGPSILRIQQVVRGDSAAYFCASSPRQAWAGEYGYTFGSGTRLTVV.

This clone was seen only once. V usage is TRBV7-2 and J usage is TRBJ2-2, with D unresolved. The germline V gene encodes CDR1 SGHTA and CDR2 FQGNSA. V lost 4 bases to trimming and J lost 2 bases, with 14 bases between them. The CDR3 is 16 residues long. The CDR3: CASSSSRTQNTGELFF. DNA of the CDR3: TGTGCCAGCAGCTCCTCCCGGACCCAAAACACCGGGGAGCTGTTTTTT.

The chain carries TRBV12-5 and TRBJ1-5, with D unresolved. With 10 bases removed from V and 7 bases from J, the gap between germline ends came to 14 bases. CDR1 and CDR2 (germline): LGHNT, FRNRAP. The CDR3 covers 12 residues. The CDR3 sequence: CANPRRHQPQHF. CDR3 sequence (DNA): TGTGCTAACCCCCGTCGGCACCAGCCCCAGCATTTT.

The chain employs TRBV7-2 and TRBJ1-2; D unclear. Germline CDR1 is SGHTA and CDR2 is FQGNSA. CDR3 length: 16 residues. V lost 0 bases and J lost 4, with 15 bases in between. The CDR3: CASSLALGIRSYGYTF. In DNA form, the CDR3 reads TGTGCCAGCAGCTTAGCGCTTGGGATTAGGAGCTATGGCTACACCTTC.

This clone was observed once. The V call is TRBV5-8, the J call TRBJ1-2; D uncertain. Germline V gene lookup returns CDR1 SGHTS and CDR2 YDEGEE. The germline V and J ends were trimmed by 2 bases and 8 bases, with 13 bases remaining between them. There are 13 residues in the CDR3. The CDR3 region has the DNA TGTGCCAGCAGCTTAGGAACAGCCAAAGGCTACACCTTC. It specifies CASSLGTAKGYTF.

The chain carries TRBV7-2 and TRBJ2-7; D perhaps matches TRBD2 (5 bases). Germline V lookup: CDR1 SGHTA, CDR2 FQGNSA. V was clipped by 6 bases and J by 5 bases, with 8 bases between them. The CDR3 is 11 residues long. DNA of the CDR3: TGTGCCAGCAGGGCGGGCGACGAGCAGTACTTC. This gives the protein CASRAGDEQYF. The variable domain in full, completed from reference TRBV7-2 and TRBJ2-7, reads GAGVSQSPSNKVTEKGKDVELRCDPISGHTALYWYRQSLGQGLEFLIYFQGNSAPDKSGLPSDRFSAERTGGSVSTLTIQRTQQEDSAVYLCASRAGDEQYFGPGTRLTVT.

The chain is built from TRBV5-1 and TRBJ1-5; D ambiguous. Per germline, CDR1 SGHRS and CDR2 YFSETQ. Deletions cut 4 bases from V and 8 bases from J, with 13 bases between. The CDR3 extends over 13 amino acids. DNA of the CDR3: TGCGCCAGCAGCATGGCCCCTTTGGAGCCCCAGCATTTT. Translation: CASSMAPLEPQHF.

The rearrangement joins TRBV6-6 to TRBJ2-7; D may correspond to TRBD1 or TRBD2 (6 bases each). The germline V gene has CDR1 MNHNY and CDR2 SVGAGI (reference sequence). The CDR3 runs 14 residues. Between the trimmed V and J ends, which lost 0 bases and 4 bases, there was a span of 10 bases. In DNA, the CDR3 is TGTGCCAGCAGTTACTCGACAGGAGGGTACGAGCAGTACTTC. Encoded protein: CASSYSTGGYEQYF.